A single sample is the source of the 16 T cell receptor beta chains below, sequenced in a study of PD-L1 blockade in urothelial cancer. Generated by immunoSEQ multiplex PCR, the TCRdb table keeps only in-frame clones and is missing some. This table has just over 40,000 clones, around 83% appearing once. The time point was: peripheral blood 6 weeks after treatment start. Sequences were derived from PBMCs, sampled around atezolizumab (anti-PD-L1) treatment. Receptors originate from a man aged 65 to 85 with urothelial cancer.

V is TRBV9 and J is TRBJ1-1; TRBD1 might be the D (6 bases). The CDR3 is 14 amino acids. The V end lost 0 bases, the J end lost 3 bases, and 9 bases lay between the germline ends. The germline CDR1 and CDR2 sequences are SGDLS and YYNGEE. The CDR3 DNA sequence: TGTGCCAGCAGCGTAGTTTCAGGGGACACTGAAGCTTTCTTT. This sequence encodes CASSVVSGDTEAFF. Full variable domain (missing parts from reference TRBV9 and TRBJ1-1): DSGVTQTPKHLITATGQRVTLRCSPRSGDLSVYWYQQSLDQGLQFLIQYYNGEERAKGNILERFSAQQFPDLHSELNLSSLELGDSALYFCASSVVSGDTEAFFGQGTRLTVV.

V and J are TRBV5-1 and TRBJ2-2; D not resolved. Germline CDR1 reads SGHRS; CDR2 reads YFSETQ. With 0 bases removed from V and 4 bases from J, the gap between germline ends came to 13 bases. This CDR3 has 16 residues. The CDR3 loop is CASSLGLRSTTGELFF. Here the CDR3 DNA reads TGCGCCAGCAGCTTGGGCCTCAGGTCGACCACCGGGGAGCTGTTTTTT.

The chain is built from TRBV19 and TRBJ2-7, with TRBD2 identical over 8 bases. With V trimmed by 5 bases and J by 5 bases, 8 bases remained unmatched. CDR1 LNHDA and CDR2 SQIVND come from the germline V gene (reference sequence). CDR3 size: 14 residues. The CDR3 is CASSPRLASHEQYF. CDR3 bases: TGTGCCAGTAGTCCCCGACTAGCGTCTCACGAGCAGTACTTC.

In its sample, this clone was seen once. The DNA for the CDR3 is TGTGCCAGCAGTTACCGACAGGGGATATACAATGAGCAGTTCTTC. It specifies CASSYRQGIYNEQFF. V and J are TRBV6-5 and TRBJ2-1, with 8 nucleotides matching TRBD1. The junction had 4 bases not matched to a gene; V was cut back by 2 bases and J by 4 bases. Per germline, CDR1 MNHEY and CDR2 SVGAGI. This CDR3 has 15 residues.

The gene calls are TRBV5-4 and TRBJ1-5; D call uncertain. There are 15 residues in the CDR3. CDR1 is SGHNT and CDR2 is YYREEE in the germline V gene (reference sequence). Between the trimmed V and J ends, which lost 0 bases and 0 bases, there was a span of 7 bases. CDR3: CASSLAPDSNQPQHF. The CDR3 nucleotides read TGTGCCAGCAGCTTGGCCCCAGATAGCAATCAGCCCCAGCATTTT.

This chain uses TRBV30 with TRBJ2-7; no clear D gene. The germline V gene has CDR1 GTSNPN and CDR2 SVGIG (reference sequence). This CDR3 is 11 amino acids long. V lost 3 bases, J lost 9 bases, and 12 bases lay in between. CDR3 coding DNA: TGTGCCTGGAGGGGCTCAGCAATGCAGTACTTC. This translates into CAWRGSAMQYF.

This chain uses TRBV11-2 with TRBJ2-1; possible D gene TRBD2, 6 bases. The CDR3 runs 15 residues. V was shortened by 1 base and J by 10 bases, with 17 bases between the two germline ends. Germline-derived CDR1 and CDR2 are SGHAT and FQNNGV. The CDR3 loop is CASSLAGLAKGEQFF. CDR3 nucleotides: TGTGCCAGCAGCTTAGCGGGGCTAGCGAAGGGCGAGCAGTTCTTC.

CDR3 sequence: CASSPGGTGGYEQYF. For the CDR3, the DNA is TGCGCCAGCAGCCCGGGGGGGACAGGGGGTTACGAGCAGTACTTC. V gene TRBV5-1 combines with J gene TRBJ2-7; 11 bases align to TRBD1. The CDR3 spans 15 residues. CDR1 and CDR2 (germline): SGHRS, YFSETQ. The J segment lost 4 bases and the V segment lost 4 bases, leaving 7 bases of the junction unmatched.

Here the CDR3 reads CASKSKGLRGTGELFF. The CDR3 DNA sequence: TGTGCCAGCAAATCCAAGGGCCTCAGGGGTACCGGGGAGCTGTTTTTT. The V gene is TRBV19, the J gene TRBJ2-2, with D possibly TRBD1 on 6 matching bases. Germline-derived CDR1 and CDR2 are LNHDA and SQIVND (reference sequence). The V end was cut by 9 bases, the J end by 5 bases, with 22 bases between. The CDR3 is 16 residues long.

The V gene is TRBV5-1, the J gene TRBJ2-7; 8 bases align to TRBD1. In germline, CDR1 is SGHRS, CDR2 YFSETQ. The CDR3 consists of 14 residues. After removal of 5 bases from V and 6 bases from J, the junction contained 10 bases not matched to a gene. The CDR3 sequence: CASRFQGALGEQYF. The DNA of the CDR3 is TGCGCCAGCAGGTTCCAGGGGGCCCTGGGCGAGCAGTACTTC.

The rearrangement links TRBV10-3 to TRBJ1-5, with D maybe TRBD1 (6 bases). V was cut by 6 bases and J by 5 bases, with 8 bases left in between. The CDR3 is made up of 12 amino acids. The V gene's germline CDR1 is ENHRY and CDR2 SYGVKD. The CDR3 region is CAISAGDQPQHF. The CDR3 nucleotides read TGTGCCATCAGCGCAGGGGATCAGCCCCAGCATTTT.

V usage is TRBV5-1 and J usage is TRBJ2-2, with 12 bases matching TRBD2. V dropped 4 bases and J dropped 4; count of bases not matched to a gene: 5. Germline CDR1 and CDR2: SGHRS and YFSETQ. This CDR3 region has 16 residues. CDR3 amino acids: CASSPGLAGRTGELFF. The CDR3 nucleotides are TGCGCCAGCAGCCCCGGACTAGCGGGACGCACCGGGGAGCTGTTTTTT.

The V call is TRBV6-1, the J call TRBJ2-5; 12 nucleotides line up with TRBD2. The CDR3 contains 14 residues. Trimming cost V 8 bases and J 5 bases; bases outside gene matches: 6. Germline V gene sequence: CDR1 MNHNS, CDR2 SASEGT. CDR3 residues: CASVTSGSFETQYF. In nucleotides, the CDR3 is TGTGCCAGCGTGACTAGCGGGAGTTTTGAGACCCAGTACTTC.

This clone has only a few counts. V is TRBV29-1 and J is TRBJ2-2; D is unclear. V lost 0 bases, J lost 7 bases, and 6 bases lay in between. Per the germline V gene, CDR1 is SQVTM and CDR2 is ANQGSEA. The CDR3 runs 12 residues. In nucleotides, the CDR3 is TGCAGCGTTGAAGATCGGTACGGGGAGCTGTTTTTT. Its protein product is CSVEDRYGELFF.

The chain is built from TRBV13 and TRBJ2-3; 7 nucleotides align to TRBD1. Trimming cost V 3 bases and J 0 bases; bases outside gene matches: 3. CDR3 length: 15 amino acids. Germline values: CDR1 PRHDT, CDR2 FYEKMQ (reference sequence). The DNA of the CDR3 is TGTGCCAGCAGCTTGGGACAGTCTAGCACAGATACGCAGTATTTT. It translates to CASSLGQSSTDTQYF.

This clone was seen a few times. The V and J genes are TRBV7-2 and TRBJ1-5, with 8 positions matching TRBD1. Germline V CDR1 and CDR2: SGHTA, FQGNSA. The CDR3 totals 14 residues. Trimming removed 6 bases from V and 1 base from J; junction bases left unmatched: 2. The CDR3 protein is CASSRQGSNQPQHF. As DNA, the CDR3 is TGTGCCAGCAGTCGACAGGGGAGCAATCAGCCCCAGCATTTT.